The clone carrying this T cell receptor (beta chain) was picked up many times. The antigen is unknown. Patients were excluded for uncontrolled infection, other autoimmune disease, pregnancy or lactation. PBMCs came from about 10 ml fresh peripheral blood. V gave up 2 bases and J gave up 2 bases, with 10 bases separating them. CDR1 is SGHRS, CDR2 YFSETQ, per germline. The CDR3 runs 14 residues. Amplified regions were TCR beta CDR3 sequences from RNA transcripts. In the first-round RT-PCR of the TCR CDR3, the HTBI primer set was used. Each CDR3 protein gets one entry after TCRdb re-called the multiplex PCR reads with MiXCR. The sample includes about 400,000 distinct CDR3 sequences, approximately 14% of them seen just once. These data are taken from a study of T cells in Graves' hyperthyroidism and ophthalmopathy. Background on the study: Peripheral blood collection took place at initial diagnosis, before any treatment.

Study outcomes and limitations: The blood repertoire included most of the expanded thyroid clonotypes above 0.001.

The chain couples TRBV5-1 to TRBJ2-5; D is tentatively TRBD1 or TRBD2 (5 bases each). The clonotype originates from a woman aged 25 to 45 with Graves' ophthalmopathy. Material: blood. Here the CDR3 DNA reads TGCGCCAGCAGCTTCCGGGACCAGCAAGAGACCCAGTACTTC. This translates into CASSFRDQQETQYF.